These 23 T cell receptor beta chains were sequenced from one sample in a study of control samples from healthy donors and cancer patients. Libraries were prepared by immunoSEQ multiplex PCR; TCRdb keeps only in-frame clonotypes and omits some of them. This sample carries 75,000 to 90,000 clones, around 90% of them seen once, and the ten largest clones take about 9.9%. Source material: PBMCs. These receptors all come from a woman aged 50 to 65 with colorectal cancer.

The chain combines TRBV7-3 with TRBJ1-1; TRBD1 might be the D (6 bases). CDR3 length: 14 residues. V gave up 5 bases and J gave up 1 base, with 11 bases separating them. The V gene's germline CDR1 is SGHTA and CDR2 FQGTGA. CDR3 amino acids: CASSPQQGNTEAFF. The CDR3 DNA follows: TGTGCCAGCAGCCCTCAACAGGGGAACACTGAAGCTTTCTTT.

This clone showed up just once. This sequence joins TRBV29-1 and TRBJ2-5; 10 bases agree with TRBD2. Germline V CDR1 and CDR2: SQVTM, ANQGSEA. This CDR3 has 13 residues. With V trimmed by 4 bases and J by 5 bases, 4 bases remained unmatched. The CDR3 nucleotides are TGCAGCGTTGCAGCGGGGGGGCGCGAGACCCAGTACTTC. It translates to CSVAAGGRETQYF.

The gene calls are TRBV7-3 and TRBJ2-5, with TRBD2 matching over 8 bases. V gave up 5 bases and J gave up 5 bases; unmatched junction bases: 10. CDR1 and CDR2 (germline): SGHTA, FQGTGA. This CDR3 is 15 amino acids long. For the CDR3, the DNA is TGTGCCAGCAGCCGCCTCGCGGGGGGCTCGGAGACCCAGTACTTC. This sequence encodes CASSRLAGGSETQYF. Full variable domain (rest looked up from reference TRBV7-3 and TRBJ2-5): GAGVSQTPSNKVTEKGKYVELRCDPISGHTALYWYRQSLGQGPEFLIYFQGTGAADDSGLPNDRFFAVRPEGSVSTLKIQRTERGDSAVYLCASSRLAGGSETQYFGPGTRLLVL.

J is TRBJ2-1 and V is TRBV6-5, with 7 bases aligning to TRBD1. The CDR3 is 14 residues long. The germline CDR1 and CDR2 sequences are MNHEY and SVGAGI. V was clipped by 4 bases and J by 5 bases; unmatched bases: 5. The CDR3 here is CASSSGTADNEQFF. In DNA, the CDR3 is TGTGCCAGCAGTTCGGGGACAGCAGACAATGAGCAGTTCTTC.

The CDR3 DNA sequence: TGCGCCAGCAGCTTTCTCAAGGCGGGACAGACTGAAGGCTACACCTTC. It codes for CASSFLKAGQTEGYTF. The chain employs TRBV5-1 and TRBJ1-2, with 7 bases aligning to TRBD1. The CDR3 spans 16 residues. Germline loops: CDR1 SGHRS, CDR2 YFSETQ. V lost 2 bases, J lost 8 bases, and 15 bases stayed unmatched.

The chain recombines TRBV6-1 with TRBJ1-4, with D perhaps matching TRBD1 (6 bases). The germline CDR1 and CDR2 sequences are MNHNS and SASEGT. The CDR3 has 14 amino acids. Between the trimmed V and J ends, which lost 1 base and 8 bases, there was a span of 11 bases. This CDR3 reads CASSEGRGREKLFF. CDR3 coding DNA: TGTGCCAGCAGTGAAGGGCGGGGGCGCGAAAAACTGTTTTTT.

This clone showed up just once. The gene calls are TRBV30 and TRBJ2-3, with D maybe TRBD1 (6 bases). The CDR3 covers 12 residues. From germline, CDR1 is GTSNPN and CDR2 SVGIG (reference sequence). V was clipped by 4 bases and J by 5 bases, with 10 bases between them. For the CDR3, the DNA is TGTGCCTGGACTCAGGGGCAAGATACGCAGTATTTT. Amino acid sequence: CAWTQGQDTQYF.

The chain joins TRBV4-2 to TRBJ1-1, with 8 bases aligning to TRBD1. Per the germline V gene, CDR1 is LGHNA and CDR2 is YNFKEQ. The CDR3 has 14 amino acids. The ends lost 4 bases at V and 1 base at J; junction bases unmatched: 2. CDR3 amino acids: CASSRDRGNTEAFF. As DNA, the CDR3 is TGTGCCAGCAGCCGAGACAGGGGGAACACTGAAGCTTTCTTT.

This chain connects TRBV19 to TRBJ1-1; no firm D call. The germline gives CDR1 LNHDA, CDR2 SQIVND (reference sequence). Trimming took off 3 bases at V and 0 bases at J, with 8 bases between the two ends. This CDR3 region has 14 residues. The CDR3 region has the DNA TGTGCCAGTAGTATTGCAGGTATGAACACTGAAGCTTTCTTT. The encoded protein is CASSIAGMNTEAFF.

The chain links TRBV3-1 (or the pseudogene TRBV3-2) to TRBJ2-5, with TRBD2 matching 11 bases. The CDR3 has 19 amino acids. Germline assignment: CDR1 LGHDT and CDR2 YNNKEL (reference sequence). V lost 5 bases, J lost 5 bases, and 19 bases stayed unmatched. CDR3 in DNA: TGTGCCAGCAGCATAGATATGGGACTTAGCGGGGGGGCGGTTGAGACCCAGTACTTC. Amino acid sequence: CASSIDMGLSGGAVETQYF.

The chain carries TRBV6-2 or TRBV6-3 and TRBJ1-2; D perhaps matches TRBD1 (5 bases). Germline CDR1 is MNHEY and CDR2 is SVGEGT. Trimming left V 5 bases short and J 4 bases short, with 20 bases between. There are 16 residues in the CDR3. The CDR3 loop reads CASSGGGAVGLYGYTF. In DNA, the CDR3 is TGTGCCAGCAGTGGTGGAGGGGCAGTAGGCCTCTATGGCTACACCTTC.

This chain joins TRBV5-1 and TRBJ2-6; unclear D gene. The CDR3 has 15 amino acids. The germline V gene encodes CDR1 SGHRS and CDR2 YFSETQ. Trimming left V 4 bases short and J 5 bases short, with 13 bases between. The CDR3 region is CASSPAVGRANVLTF. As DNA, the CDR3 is TGCGCCAGCAGCCCTGCGGTAGGTCGGGCCAACGTCCTGACTTTC.

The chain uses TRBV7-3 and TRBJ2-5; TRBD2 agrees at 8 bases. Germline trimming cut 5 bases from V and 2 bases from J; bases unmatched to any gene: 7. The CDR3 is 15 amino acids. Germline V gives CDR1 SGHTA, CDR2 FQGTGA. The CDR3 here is CASSQGTSRQETQYF. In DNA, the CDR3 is TGTGCCAGCAGCCAGGGGACTAGTCGACAAGAGACCCAGTACTTC. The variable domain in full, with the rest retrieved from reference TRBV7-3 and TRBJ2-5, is GAGVSQTPSNKVTEKGKYVELRCDPISGHTALYWYRQSLGQGPEFLIYFQGTGAADDSGLPNDRFFAVRPEGSVSTLKIQRTERGDSAVYLCASSQGTSRQETQYFGPGTRLLVL.

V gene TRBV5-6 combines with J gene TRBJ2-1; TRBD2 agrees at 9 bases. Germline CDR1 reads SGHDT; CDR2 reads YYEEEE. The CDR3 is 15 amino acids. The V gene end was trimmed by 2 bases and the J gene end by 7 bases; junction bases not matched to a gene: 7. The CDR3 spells CASSFLAGKRNEQFF. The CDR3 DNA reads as TGTGCCAGCAGCTTCCTAGCGGGGAAAAGGAATGAGCAGTTCTTC.

CDR3 amino acids: CASSGGTRNTEAFF. The CDR3 DNA reads as TGCGCCAGCAGTGGAGGGACACGTAACACTGAAGCTTTCTTT. This chain joins TRBV10-1 and TRBJ1-1; tentative D call: TRBD1 (6 bases). Trimming shortened V by 4 bases and J by 2 bases, and 11 bases separated the two germline ends. CDR1 is WNHNN, CDR2 SYGVQD, per germline (reference sequence). The CDR3 runs 14 residues.

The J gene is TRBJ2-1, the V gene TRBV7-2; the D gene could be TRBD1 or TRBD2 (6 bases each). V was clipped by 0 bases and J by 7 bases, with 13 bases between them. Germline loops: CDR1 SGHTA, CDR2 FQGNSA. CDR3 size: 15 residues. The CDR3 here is CASSLAGGRGNEQFF. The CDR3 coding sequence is TGTGCCAGCAGCTTAGCGGGGGGCAGGGGTAATGAGCAGTTCTTC.

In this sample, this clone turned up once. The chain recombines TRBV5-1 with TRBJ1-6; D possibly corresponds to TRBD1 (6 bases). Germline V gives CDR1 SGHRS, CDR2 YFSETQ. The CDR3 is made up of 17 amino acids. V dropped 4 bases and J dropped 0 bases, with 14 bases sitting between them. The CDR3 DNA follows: TGCGCCAGCAGCCCCTTGGGGGCGAGCTCCTATAATTCACCCCTCCACTTT. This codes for CASSPLGASSYNSPLHF.

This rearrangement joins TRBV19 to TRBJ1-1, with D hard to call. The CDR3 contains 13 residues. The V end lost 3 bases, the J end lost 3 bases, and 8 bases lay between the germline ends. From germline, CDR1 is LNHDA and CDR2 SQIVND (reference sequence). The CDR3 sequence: CASSIVMDTEAFF. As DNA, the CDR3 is TGTGCCAGTAGTATTGTGATGGACACTGAAGCTTTCTTT.

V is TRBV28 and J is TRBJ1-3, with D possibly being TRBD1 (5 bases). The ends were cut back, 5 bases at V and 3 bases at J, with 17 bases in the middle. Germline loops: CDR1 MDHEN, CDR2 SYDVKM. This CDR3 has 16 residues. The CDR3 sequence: CASSLGRKLGGNTIYF. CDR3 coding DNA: TGTGCCAGCAGTCTGGGACGTAAATTAGGTGGAAACACCATATATTTT.

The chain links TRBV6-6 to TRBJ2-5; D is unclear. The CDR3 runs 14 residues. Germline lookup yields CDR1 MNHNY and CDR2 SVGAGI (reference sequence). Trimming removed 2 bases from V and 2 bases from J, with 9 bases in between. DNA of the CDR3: TGTGCCAGCAGTTACGGAGCAGAGCAAGAGACCCAGTACTTC. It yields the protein CASSYGAEQETQYF.

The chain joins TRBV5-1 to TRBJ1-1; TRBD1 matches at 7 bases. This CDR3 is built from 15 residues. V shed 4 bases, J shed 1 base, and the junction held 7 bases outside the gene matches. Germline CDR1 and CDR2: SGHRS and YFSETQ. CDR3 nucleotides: TGCGCCAGCAGCCTTACAGGGGCTGGGAACACTGAAGCTTTCTTT. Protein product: CASSLTGAGNTEAFF.

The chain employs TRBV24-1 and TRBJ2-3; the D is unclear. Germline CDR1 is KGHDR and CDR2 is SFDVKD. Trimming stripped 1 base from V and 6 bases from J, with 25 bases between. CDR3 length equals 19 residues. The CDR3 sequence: CATSDLRQVGLSMQDTQYF. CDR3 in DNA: TGTGCCACCAGTGATTTAAGGCAGGTGGGATTGTCAATGCAGGATACGCAGTATTTT.

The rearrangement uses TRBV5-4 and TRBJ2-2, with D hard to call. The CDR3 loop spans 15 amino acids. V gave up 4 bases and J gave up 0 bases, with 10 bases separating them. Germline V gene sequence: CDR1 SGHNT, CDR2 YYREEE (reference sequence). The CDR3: CASSRLDANTGELFF. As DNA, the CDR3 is TGTGCCAGCAGCCGCCTCGATGCGAACACCGGGGAGCTGTTTTTT.